One sample yielded the 2 T cell receptor beta chains listed below, sequenced in a study of early T cells in non-severe SARS-CoV-2 infection listed by TCRdb under 2021. The library relied on 5' RACE. The sequencer was a NextSeq 500. The raw public reads went through TCRdb reprocessing: fastp at Q25, MiXCR clone calling, in-frame beta chains kept. Entries that share a CDR3 protein sequence are merged under the most common genes and DNA. A total of tens of thousands of distinct CDR3 sequences appear in this sample, about an eighth of them only once. The leading ten clones occupy around 3.9% of the sample. The source material was whole blood. The receptor source for this set is an adult who was a healthcare worker with PCR-confirmed SARS-CoV-2 infection or an uninfected control (not recorded which).

The V and J genes are TRBV11-2 and TRBJ1-6; D unclear. CDR1 and CDR2 (germline): SGHAT, FQNNGV. The CDR3 spans 12 residues. V was shortened by 10 bases and J by 7 bases, with 11 bases between the two germline ends. CDR3 region: CATRNINSPLHF. The DNA for the CDR3 is TGTGCCACCCGAAACATAAATTCACCCCTCCACTTT.

CDR3 sequence reads: CASSSLSRGTPHNEQFF. The CDR3 coding sequence is TGTGCCAGCAGCTCCCTTTCCAGGGGGACACCGCACAATGAGCAGTTCTTC. This sequence joins TRBV7-9 and TRBJ2-1; the match to TRBD1 covers 7 bases. This CDR3 is 17 amino acids long. CDR1 SEHNR and CDR2 FQNEAQ come from the germline V gene (reference sequence). J gave up 5 bases and V 4 bases, and 14 bases lay outside the gene matches.